These 32 T cell receptor beta chains were all obtained from the same sample, sequenced in a study of T-cell reconstitution after alpha-beta-depleted transplantation in children. This sample's TCRbeta library carried unique molecular identifier barcodes. TCRdb processed the PCR reads anew with MiXCR; each CDR3 protein has one entry. The sample shows hundreds of thousands of distinct CDR3 sequences, 15% to 20% of them seen only once. This specimen consisted of PBMCs, mostly from graft donor cells, obtained 360 days after TCRalphabeta/CD19-depleted stem cell transplant. These receptors all come from a male patient under 10 years old who had a stem cell transplant for acute lymphoblastic leukemia, so the T cells may come from the graft donor.

The chain carries TRBV6-5 and TRBJ2-7, with D perhaps given as TRBD1 or TRBD2 (5 bases each). The CDR3 loop spans 16 amino acids. Germline V gene sequence: CDR1 MNHEY, CDR2 SVGAGI. V was trimmed by 0 bases and J by 0 bases, leaving 12 bases between them. CDR3 DNA: TGTGCCAGCAGTTACTCGCCCGCAGGGACCTCCTACGAGCAGTACTTC. It encodes CASSYSPAGTSYEQYF.

The chain links TRBV6-5 to TRBJ2-1; D gene unclear. The ends were cut back, 2 bases at V and 3 bases at J, with 11 bases in the middle. Germline loops: CDR1 MNHEY, CDR2 SVGAGI. This CDR3 contains 15 residues. The CDR3 nucleotides read TGTGCCAGCAGTTACGGGTCTTCCCTCTACAATGAGCAGTTCTTC. Its translation: CASSYGSSLYNEQFF.

The table lists this clonotype with a few counts. The J gene is TRBJ2-5, the V gene TRBV15; 8 positions match TRBD1. The V and J ends lost 5 bases and 5 bases, in that order; junction bases with no gene match: 10. Germline values: CDR1 LNHNV, CDR2 YYDKDF (reference sequence). This CDR3 has 15 amino acids. The CDR3 DNA follows: TGTGCCACCAGCCGACCGACAGGGGTTTTGGAGACCCAGTACTTC. Its translation: CATSRPTGVLETQYF.

About this clonotype itself: This clone may be a read error of a much larger clone one base away. V is TRBV11-3 and J is TRBJ2-1; D perhaps matches TRBD1 (5 bases). In germline, CDR1 is SGHNT, CDR2 YENEEA. The CDR3 extends over 15 amino acids. Trimming pared 3 bases from V and 8 bases from J, leaving 17 bases between. CDR3 residues: CASSFRAGLNDEQFF. CDR3 nucleotide sequence: TGTGCCAGCAGCTTCAGGGCAGGGCTGAACGATGAGCAGTTCTTC.

The sample holds a few counts of this clonotype. The chain recombines TRBV29-1 with TRBJ2-3; D ambiguous. The CDR3 has 13 amino acids. Germline assignment: CDR1 SQVTM and CDR2 ANQGSEA. V was clipped by 4 bases and J by 1 base, with 9 bases between them. CDR3 in DNA: TGCAGCGTTGTTCGCCCGGGCACAGATACGCAGTATTTT. This gives the protein CSVVRPGTDTQYF.

In its sample, this clonotype was seen many times. The rearrangement joins TRBV4-3 to TRBJ2-2; D is undetermined. This CDR3 is 13 amino acids long. Between the trimmed V and J ends, which lost 4 bases and 2 bases, there was a span of 5 bases. Germline CDR1 and CDR2: LGHNA and YSLEER. CDR3 region: CASSRINTGELFF. The CDR3 nucleotides are TGCGCCAGCAGCCGAATTAACACCGGGGAGCTGTTTTTT.

This clonotype has ten or more counts. CDR3 in DNA: TGCAGTGCGCGCCGACAGGGGGGCACTGAAGCTTTCTTT. Protein sequence: CSARRQGGTEAFF. This chain uses TRBV20-1 with TRBJ1-1; 9 nucleotides match TRBD1. The CDR3 is 13 amino acids. Trimming removed 6 bases from V and 4 bases from J; junction bases left unmatched: 6. Per the germline V gene, CDR1 is DFQATT and CDR2 is SNEGSKA (reference sequence).

This clonotype has a handful of counts. The gene calls are TRBV5-5 and TRBJ2-7; TRBD1 matches at 8 bases. Germline CDR1 reads SGHKS; CDR2 reads YYEKEE (reference sequence). CDR3 length equals 15 residues. J was trimmed by 5 bases and V by 4 bases; bases with no gene match: 11. The CDR3 region is CASSAWTGTVNEQYF. The DNA of the CDR3 is TGTGCCAGCAGCGCATGGACAGGGACCGTTAACGAGCAGTACTTC.

This clonotype was detected a few times. The chain links TRBV20-1 to TRBJ2-1; 8 bases fit TRBD2. CDR3 length equals 16 residues. Germline V gene sequence: CDR1 DFQATT, CDR2 SNEGSKA (reference sequence). V trimming: 5 bases; J trimming: 5 bases; junction bases outside the gene matches: 14. The CDR3 nucleotides are TGCAGTGCTCGATACCCCGGGACTAGAGGACACAATGAGCAGTTCTTC. This codes for CSARYPGTRGHNEQFF.

This clonotype has only a few counts. The genes are TRBV4-1 and TRBJ2-3; 8 positions match TRBD2. The V gene's germline CDR1 is MGHRA and CDR2 YSYEKL. The CDR3 length is 17 residues. The V and J ends lost 1 base and 3 bases, in that order; junction bases with no gene match: 9. The CDR3 here is CASSQASGGRGTDTQYF. The DNA of the CDR3 is TGCGCCAGCAGCCAAGCCTCGGGGGGGCGGGGGACAGATACGCAGTATTTT.

CDR3 region: CASGLPRGFWEQYF. Written as DNA, the CDR3 is TGTGCTAGTGGTTTGCCACGAGGGTTTTGGGAGCAGTACTTC. The chain uses TRBV12-5 and TRBJ2-7, with D perhaps matching TRBD2 (5 bases). Trimming stripped 2 bases from V and 7 bases from J, with 15 bases between. Germline V lookup: CDR1 LGHNT, CDR2 FRNRAP. The CDR3 spans 14 residues.

This clonotype turned up a few times. The V and J genes are TRBV4-1 and TRBJ2-5; D gene uncertain. V gave up 2 bases and J gave up 4 bases, with 5 bases separating them. This CDR3 region has 12 residues. Germline V gene data show CDR1 as MGHRA and CDR2 as YSYEKL. CDR3 protein: CASSQLGETQYF. For the CDR3, the DNA is TGCGCCAGCAGCCAATTGGGAGAGACCCAGTACTTC.

This chain uses TRBV28 with TRBJ2-1; D is undetermined. V shed 2 bases and J shed 6 bases, with 20 bases lying between them. Per the germline V gene, CDR1 is MDHEN and CDR2 is SYDVKM. The CDR3 contains 17 residues. CDR3 DNA: TGTGCCAGCAGTTTACGGGTGGTGCCATTACATTCCAATGAGCAGTTCTTC. Residues: CASSLRVVPLHSNEQFF.

This clonotype was seen many times. J is TRBJ1-4 and V is TRBV7-9, with D uncertain. Trimming stripped 4 bases from V and 5 bases from J, with 5 bases between. CDR1 SEHNR and CDR2 FQNEAQ come from the germline V gene (reference sequence). The CDR3 runs 12 residues. The CDR3 nucleotides are TGTGCCAGCAGCTCCCCCAATGAAAAACTGTTTTTT. It specifies CASSSPNEKLFF.

This clonotype has more than one count but fewer than ten. The CDR3 reads CASSFERGTGSYEQYF. The CDR3, as DNA: TGCGCCAGCAGCTTTGAGCGCGGTACTGGTAGCTACGAGCAGTACTTC. The J gene is TRBJ2-7, the V gene TRBV5-1; D is ambiguous. The germline gives CDR1 SGHRS, CDR2 YFSETQ. Trimming took off 2 bases at V and 3 bases at J, with 18 bases between the two ends. This CDR3 is built from 16 residues.

The rearrangement uses TRBV28 and TRBJ2-3; D call uncertain. CDR3 length: 13 amino acids. CDR1 and CDR2 from the germline V gene are MDHEN and SYDVKM. V lost 3 bases and J lost 0, with 4 bases in between. This CDR3 is CASSFISTDTQYF. The CDR3 DNA follows: TGTGCCAGCAGTTTTATTAGCACAGATACGCAGTATTTT. The full variable domain, completed using reference TRBV28 and TRBJ2-3, is DVKVTQSSRYLVKRTGEKVFLECVQDMDHENMFWYRQDPGLGLRLIYFSYDVKMKEKGDIPEGYSVSREKKERFSLILESASTNQTSMYLCASSFISTDTQYFGPGTRLTVL.

This clonotype was seen more than once but under ten times. The chain has TRBV12-3 or TRBV12-4 and TRBJ2-3; D gene ambiguous. The CDR3 is 13 residues long. V shed 8 bases and J shed 5 bases, with 14 bases lying between them. The CDR3 region is CASGSVRRDTQYF. CDR3 nucleotide sequence: TGTGCCAGCGGATCAGTTAGGAGAGATACGCAGTATTTT.

The chain carries TRBV7-9 and TRBJ2-2; D perhaps matches TRBD1 (6 bases). V was pared by 4 bases and J by 1 base, with 13 bases between. The CDR3 is 16 amino acids. The germline CDR1 and CDR2 sequences are SEHNR and FQNEAQ (reference sequence). CDR3 sequence reads: CASSSGRGLNTGELFF. In DNA, the CDR3 is TGTGCCAGCAGCTCGGGCAGGGGCCTGAACACCGGGGAGCTGTTTTTT. The variable domain in full, with the rest retrieved from reference TRBV7-9 and TRBJ2-2, is DTGVSQNPRHKITKRGQNVTFRCDPISEHNRLYWYRQTLGQGPEFLTYFQNEAQLEKSRLLSDRFSAERPKGSFSTLEIQRTEQGDSAMYLCASSSGRGLNTGELFFGEGSRLTVL.

Only a few counts were recorded for this clonotype. The chain has TRBV7-9 and TRBJ2-5, with 10 bases matching TRBD1. The CDR3 consists of 16 residues. Per the germline V gene, CDR1 is SEHNR and CDR2 is FQNEAQ (reference sequence). The trim removed 7 bases at V and 5 bases at J, leaving 13 bases unmatched. The CDR3 DNA sequence: TGTGCCAGCACCAAAACGGGACAGGGGCGCCGGGAGACCCAGTACTTC. This gives the protein CASTKTGQGRRETQYF.

This clonotype was picked up many times. The chain carries TRBV7-9 and TRBJ2-1; 7 nucleotides align to TRBD2. Germline V gene data show CDR1 as SEHNR and CDR2 as FQNEAQ (reference sequence). With 5 bases clipped from V and 4 bases from J, the junction kept 8 bases outside the gene matches. The length of the CDR3 is 15 residues. CDR3 region: CASSPLGRGYNEQFF. In DNA, the CDR3 is TGTGCCAGCAGCCCCCTAGGGCGGGGGTACAATGAGCAGTTCTTC.

Ten or more counts support this clonotype. The gene calls are TRBV12-3 or TRBV12-4 and TRBJ2-2, with 10 positions matching TRBD2. V shed 3 bases, J shed 5 bases, and the junction held 18 bases outside the gene matches. CDR3 size: 20 residues. The CDR3 region is CASSFIGQYGGAGGTGELFF. The CDR3 nucleotides are TGTGCCAGCAGTTTTATCGGACAGTATGGTGGAGCGGGAGGGACCGGGGAGCTGTTTTTT.

As concerns this clonotype: A read error may account for a junction end that differs from germline. CDR3 sequence reads: CSRWGPSDNEQFF. CDR3 sequence (DNA): TGCAGCCGTTGGGGACCCTCCGACAATGAGCAGTTCTTC. The rearrangement joins TRBV20-1 to TRBJ2-1; either TRBD1 or TRBD2 may supply D (5 bases each). Germline lookup yields CDR1 DFQATT and CDR2 SNEGSKA (reference sequence). The CDR3 covers 13 residues.

This sequence joins TRBV4-1 and TRBJ1-5; D is unclear. Per germline, CDR1 MGHRA and CDR2 YSYEKL. The V end was cut by 0 bases, the J end by 5 bases, with 11 bases between. The CDR3 length is 15 residues. For the CDR3, the DNA is TGCGCCAGCAGCCAAGATCCGGGCAGTGATCAGCCCCAGCATTTT. It encodes CASSQDPGSDQPQHF.

This clonotype was detected only a few times. V usage is TRBV5-1 and J usage is TRBJ2-5; 11 bases map to TRBD2. With V trimmed by 4 bases and J by 1 base, 9 bases remained unmatched. The germline gives CDR1 SGHRS, CDR2 YFSETQ. The CDR3 has 17 amino acids. The CDR3 region is CASSGGLAGPLQETQYF. As DNA, the CDR3 is TGCGCCAGCAGCGGAGGACTAGCGGGCCCTCTCCAAGAGACCCAGTACTTC.

The V call is TRBV11-3, the J call TRBJ2-5; the D gene is possibly TRBD2 (5 bases). The germline CDR1 and CDR2 sequences are SGHNT and YENEEA. The CDR3 runs to 13 residues. V gave up 6 bases and J gave up 5 bases, with 13 bases separating them. The CDR3 loop reads CASSLGAEETQYF. In DNA, the CDR3 is TGTGCCAGCAGTCTCGGAGCGGAGGAGACCCAGTACTTC. Supplemented by reference TRBV11-3 and TRBJ2-5, the full variable domain reads EAGVVQSPRYKIIEKKQPVAFWCNPISGHNTLYWYLQNLGQGPELLIRYENEEAVDDSQLPKDRFSAERLKGVDSTLKIQPAELGDSAVYLCASSLGAEETQYFGPGTRLLVL.

In this sample, this clonotype turned up a few times. This chain joins TRBV5-4 and TRBJ1-1, with 9 bases aligning to TRBD1. CDR3 length equals 16 residues. The V segment lost 2 bases and the J segment 2 bases; nucleotides outside the gene matches: 7. Germline lookup yields CDR1 SGHNT and CDR2 YYREEE (reference sequence). The CDR3 loop is CASSFPQGAINTEAFF. The CDR3 region has the DNA TGTGCCAGCAGCTTTCCACAGGGGGCCATAAACACTGAAGCTTTCTTT.

This clonotype came up a few times. The chain employs TRBV21-1 and TRBJ1-2; the table calls TRBD1, which could not be checked here. TRBV21-1 is listed as a pseudogene. This CDR3 is built from 15 residues. The DNA of the CDR3 is TGTGCCAGCAGCAAAGCGGGGGACAGTGACTATGGCTACACCTTC. Amino acids: CASSKAGDSDYGYTF.

This clonotype was seen more than once but under ten times. The chain uses TRBV4-1 and TRBJ1-2; D call uncertain. CDR1 and CDR2 from the germline V gene are MGHRA and YSYEKL. Trimming took off 3 bases at V and 0 bases at J, with 5 bases between the two ends. This CDR3 comprises 13 residues. The CDR3 loop reads CASSHVPNYGYTF. CDR3 bases: TGCGCCAGCAGCCACGTTCCTAACTATGGCTACACCTTC.

This clonotype was observed at least ten times. This chain joins TRBV12-3 or TRBV12-4 and TRBJ2-1; D gene unclear. Trimming cost V 7 bases and J 7 bases, with 11 bases left between them. There are 12 residues in the CDR3. For the CDR3, the DNA is TGTGCCAGCAAGTCCGTGGAGAATGAGCAGTTCTTC. Its translation: CASKSVENEQFF.

This clonotype has a count of ten or more. The chain has TRBV11-1 and TRBJ2-1; TRBD2 matches at 12 bases. CDR3 size: 19 residues. Germline-derived CDR1 and CDR2 are SGHAT and FQDESV (reference sequence). The trim removed 7 bases at V and 9 bases at J, leaving 22 bases unmatched. Here the CDR3 DNA reads TGTGCCAGCACCCCTTCAGGAGGTTGGCCTAGCGGGAGGGCCTCTGAGCAGTTCTTC. It codes for CASTPSGGWPSGRASEQFF.

This clonotype was found a few times. J is TRBJ2-7 and V is TRBV18; D unresolved. Looked up from germline, CDR1 is KGHSH and CDR2 is LQKENI. This CDR3 is built from 13 residues. Trimming left V 3 bases short and J 3 bases short, with 9 bases between. The CDR3 here is CASSPSRSYEQYF. CDR3 nucleotide sequence: TGTGCCAGCTCACCCTCACGGAGCTACGAGCAGTACTTC.

This clonotype was detected ten times or more. The gene calls are TRBV20-1 and TRBJ2-1; the match to TRBD2 covers 8 bases. The CDR3 contains 14 residues. After removal of 3 bases from V and 2 bases from J, the junction contained 3 bases not matched to a gene. Germline CDR1 is DFQATT and CDR2 is SNEGSKA (reference sequence). The CDR3 spells CSARPGLAYNEQFF. The CDR3 DNA reads TGCAGTGCTAGGCCGGGACTAGCCTACAATGAGCAGTTCTTC.